These 27 T cell receptor beta chains were sequenced from one sample in a study of T-cell memory formation after mild COVID-19. TCRdb re-called the 5' RACE reads with MiXCR, one entry per CDR3 protein. The sample includes a few hundred thousand distinct CDR3 sequences, less than 25% of them seen just once. The sequencing input was PBMCs or a T cell subset sorted from them (not recorded which). These receptors all come from a man aged 18 to 29 who had mild COVID-19 (a few samples of this study predate the infection). Cell type and time point are not known.

This clonotype was detected a few times. The rearrangement joins TRBV12-3 or TRBV12-4 to TRBJ2-5; D unresolved. V dropped 3 bases and J dropped 1 base, with 6 bases sitting between them. The CDR3 is 13 amino acids. For the CDR3, the DNA is TGTGCCAGCAGTTTTTACAGCCAAGAGACCCAGTACTTC. This translates into CASSFYSQETQYF.

The rearrangement links TRBV27 to TRBJ1-1; D call uncertain. Trimming left V 3 bases short and J 6 bases short, with 5 bases between. Germline CDR1 is MNHEY and CDR2 is SMNVEV (reference sequence). The CDR3 is made up of 11 amino acids. DNA for the CDR3: TGTGCCAGCAGTTTTAACTCTGAAGCTTTCTTT. It encodes CASSFNSEAFF.

This clonotype showed up many times. The chain joins TRBV12-3 or TRBV12-4 to TRBJ1-2; D gene uncertain. The CDR3 covers 15 residues. Trimming pared 5 bases from V and 4 bases from J, leaving 17 bases between. The CDR3 bases are TGTGCCAGCAGTCCCGGAACACCCGCCTTCTATGGCTACACCTTC. Translated, it gives CASSPGTPAFYGYTF.

This sequence joins TRBV29-1 and TRBJ1-4, with unresolved D. The germline V and J ends were trimmed by 7 bases and 8 bases, with 11 bases remaining between them. The CDR3 is 11 residues long. CDR1 and CDR2 (germline): SQVTM, ANQGSEA. Here the CDR3 reads CSGREGEKLFF. The CDR3 DNA sequence: TGCAGCGGTCGGGAAGGAGAAAAACTGTTTTTT.

The chain carries TRBV24-1 and TRBJ2-1, with TRBD2 as a possible D gene (6 bases). The CDR3 is 15 amino acids. Germline V CDR1 and CDR2: KGHDR, SFDVKD. V lost 0 bases to trimming and J lost 8 bases, with 13 bases between them. DNA of the CDR3: TGTGCCACCAGTGATTTGCGAACTAGCATAGATGAGCAGTTCTTC. It codes for CATSDLRTSIDEQFF.

The chain joins TRBV5-4 to TRBJ1-1; maybe TRBD1 (5 bases). The CDR3 is 16 residues long. The germline gives CDR1 SGHNT, CDR2 YYREEE (reference sequence). V was trimmed by 0 bases and J by 3 bases, leaving 15 bases between them. The CDR3 here is CASSLDLRDLDTEAFF. For the CDR3, the DNA is TGTGCCAGCAGCTTGGATCTCAGGGATTTGGACACTGAAGCTTTCTTT.

There are a few counts of this clonotype. J is TRBJ1-1 and V is TRBV28; a possible D gene is TRBD1 (5 bases). This CDR3 is built from 14 residues. Per germline, CDR1 MDHEN and CDR2 SYDVKM. V gave up 6 bases and J gave up 5 bases, with 16 bases separating them. The CDR3 region is CASSPGQVRTEAFF. CDR3 coding DNA: TGTGCCAGCAGCCCAGGGCAGGTGAGGACTGAAGCTTTCTTT.

There are a few counts of this clonotype. The chain couples TRBV14 to TRBJ1-1; D unclear. V lost 2 bases to trimming and J lost 0 bases, with 13 bases between them. The CDR3 is made up of 16 amino acids. Looked up from germline, CDR1 is SGHDN and CDR2 is FVKESK. CDR3 amino acids: CASSQPRTALNTEAFF. In nucleotides, the CDR3 is TGTGCCAGCAGCCAACCCCGGACCGCCTTGAACACTGAAGCTTTCTTT.

This clonotype has only a few counts. This chain uses TRBV2 with TRBJ2-5, with 11 bases aligning to TRBD2. J lost 8 bases, V lost 7 bases, and 9 bases had no gene match. The CDR3 runs 14 residues. CDR1 is SNHLY, CDR2 FYNNEI, per germline. The CDR3 reads CASTEGTSGGTQYF. The CDR3 coding sequence is TGTGCCAGCACCGAGGGTACTAGCGGGGGTACCCAGTACTTC.

This clonotype came up a few times. This sequence joins TRBV27 and TRBJ1-1, with D possibly being TRBD1 (6 bases). The V and J ends lost 0 bases and 6 bases respectively, with 11 bases between them. Germline V gene data show CDR1 as MNHEY and CDR2 as SMNVEV (reference sequence). The CDR3 runs 14 residues. The CDR3 sequence: CASSLSGGHAEAFF. The CDR3 nucleotides read TGTGCCAGCAGTTTATCAGGGGGACACGCTGAAGCTTTCTTT.

This clonotype has at least ten counts. V is TRBV7-9 and J is TRBJ2-2; no reliable D call. The CDR3 covers 11 residues. Trimming cost V 5 bases and J 10 bases, with 8 bases left between them. Germline values: CDR1 SEHNR, CDR2 FQNEAQ (reference sequence). The CDR3 DNA is TGTGCCAGCAGCCAGTCAGAGGAGCTGTTTTTT. Translating gives CASSQSEELFF.

This clonotype was observed a few times. The chain has TRBV7-9 and TRBJ2-2, with a tentative D call TRBD2 (6 bases). The CDR3 length is 16 residues. Trimming removed 8 bases from V and 1 base from J, with 17 bases in between. Germline V gene lookup returns CDR1 SEHNR and CDR2 FQNEAQ (reference sequence). CDR3 sequence (DNA): TGTGCCAGCGACCCGGAGACGGGAGTGAACACCGGGGAGCTGTTTTTT. It specifies CASDPETGVNTGELFF.

This clonotype was found a few times. V and J are TRBV27 and TRBJ2-3; 9 bases agree with TRBD2. CDR3 length: 16 residues. Losses at the gene ends were 7 bases for V and 4 bases for J; bases not matched to a gene: 12. Germline lookup yields CDR1 MNHEY and CDR2 SMNVEV (reference sequence). CDR3 sequence: CASKTGWRGGPDTQYF. The DNA of the CDR3 is TGTGCCAGCAAGACAGGGTGGCGGGGGGGGCCAGATACGCAGTATTTT.

This clonotype was counted between two and nine times. A junction end diverges from the germline sequence, so it may reflect a read error. This chain joins TRBV7-9 and TRBJ2-7; 14 bases match TRBD2. This CDR3 has 16 amino acids. CDR1 SEHNR and CDR2 FQNEAQ come from the germline V gene (reference sequence). CDR3 residues: CASSPPGLAGAYKQYF. DNA of the CDR3: TGTGCCAGCAGCCCACCGGGACTAGCGGGGGCCTACAAGCAGTACTTC.

The V call is TRBV7-3, the J call TRBJ1-1; the D gene is possibly TRBD1 (5 bases). CDR1 is SGHTA and CDR2 is FQGTGA in the germline V gene. The CDR3 spans 15 residues. Trimming cost V 2 bases and J 4 bases, with 14 bases left between them. The CDR3 DNA is TGTGCCAGCAGCTTAGTCTCGGGGACGGCCACTGAAGCTTTCTTT. Translating it yields CASSLVSGTATEAFF.

The chain combines TRBV7-2 with TRBJ2-5; D is possibly TRBD2 (7 bases). Trimming removed 2 bases from V and 5 bases from J, with 15 bases in between. The V gene's germline CDR1 is SGHTA and CDR2 FQGNSA. CDR3 length: 15 residues. The CDR3 region has the DNA TGTGCCAGCAGCTTATTCGGGGGGCCCGGGGAGACCCAGTACTTC. It codes for CASSLFGGPGETQYF. Full variable domain (remainder filled in from reference TRBV7-2 and TRBJ2-5): GAGVSQSPSNKVTEKGKDVELRCDPISGHTALYWYRQSLGQGLEFLIYFQGNSAPDKSGLPSDRFSAERTGGSVSTLTIQRTQQEDSAVYLCASSLFGGPGETQYFGPGTRLLVL.

V usage is TRBV5-1 and J usage is TRBJ1-5; TRBD1 agrees at 9 bases. Trimming took 3 bases from V and 3 from J; bases not matched to a gene: 4. CDR1 and CDR2 from the germline V gene are SGHRS and YFSETQ. The CDR3 has 15 residues. The CDR3 region has the DNA TGCGCCAGCAGCTGGACAGGGGACCCCAATCAGCCCCAGCATTTT. Translated: CASSWTGDPNQPQHF.

The chain employs TRBV2 and TRBJ2-3; maybe TRBD1 (5 bases). The CDR3 is 13 amino acids. The V end lost 9 bases, the J end lost 2 bases, and 12 bases lay between the germline ends. Germline CDR1 SNHLY, CDR2 FYNNEI. CDR3 in amino acids: CARRIGATDTQYF. The CDR3, as DNA: TGTGCCAGGCGTATAGGGGCCACAGATACGCAGTATTTT.

This clonotype showed up just a few times. CDR3 region: CSVGVEGYTF. In nucleotides, the CDR3 is TGCAGCGTTGGAGTAGAAGGCTACACCTTC. The rearrangement links TRBV29-1 to TRBJ1-2; the D is unclear. Trimming removed 4 bases at V and 8 bases at J, with 8 bases between. CDR1 is SQVTM, CDR2 ANQGSEA, per germline. There are 10 residues in the CDR3. Looking up the rest from reference TRBV29-1 and TRBJ1-2 gives the full variable domain: SAVISQKPSRDICQRGTSLTIQCQVDSQVTMMFWYRQQPGQSLTLIATANQGSEATYESGFVIDKFPISRPNLTFSTLTVSNMSPEDSSIYLCSVGVEGYTFGSGTRLTVV.

This clonotype was counted once. The chain recombines TRBV12-3 or TRBV12-4 with TRBJ2-5, with 7 bases aligning to TRBD2. This CDR3 contains 15 residues. V lost 6 bases and J lost 1; bases outside the gene matches: 8. This CDR3 is CASSTFSGFQETQYF. The CDR3 region has the DNA TGTGCCAGCAGCACCTTTAGCGGGTTCCAAGAGACCCAGTACTTC.

In this sample, this clonotype turned up many times. V gene TRBV19 combines with J gene TRBJ2-1, with 11 bases fitting TRBD2. J gave up 3 bases and V 1 base, and 5 bases lay outside the gene matches. Germline CDR1 LNHDA, CDR2 SQIVND (reference sequence). The CDR3 sequence is 17 residues long. CDR3 loop: CASSIGPTSGDYNEQFF. The CDR3 DNA reads TGTGCCAGTAGTATAGGACCGACTAGCGGGGACTACAATGAGCAGTTCTTC. The full variable domain, completed using reference TRBV19 and TRBJ2-1, is DGGITQSPKYLFRKEGQNVTLSCEQNLNHDAMYWYRQDPGQGLRLIYYSQIVNDFQKGDIAEGYSVSREKKESFPLTVTSAQKNPTAFYLCASSIGPTSGDYNEQFFGPGTRLTVL.

This clonotype was seen many times. This chain connects TRBV12-3 or TRBV12-4 to TRBJ2-1, with 8 bases identical to TRBD1. The V and J ends lost 6 bases and 7 bases, in that order; junction bases with no gene match: 8. CDR3 length: 14 amino acids. CDR3 DNA: TGTGCCAGCAGGACAGACAGGGGATGGAATGAGCAGTTCTTC. Its protein product is CASRTDRGWNEQFF.

V and J are TRBV6-6 and TRBJ1-1; the D gene is possibly TRBD1 (5 bases). Trimming stripped 2 bases from V and 10 bases from J, with 14 bases between. Per the germline V gene, CDR1 is MNHNY and CDR2 is SVGAGI (reference sequence). This CDR3 is 13 amino acids long. CDR3 loop: CASSYPSEGRAFF. The CDR3 nucleotides read TGTGCCAGCAGTTACCCATCAGAGGGGCGAGCTTTCTTT.

This clonotype was seen more than once but under ten times. V gene TRBV11-3 combines with J gene TRBJ2-4; D is ambiguous. CDR3 size: 13 residues. V gave up 1 base and J gave up 6 bases, with 7 bases separating them. Germline V gives CDR1 SGHNT, CDR2 YENEEA. The CDR3 DNA follows: TGTGCCAGCAGCTTAGGGGCAGGAAACATTCAGTACTTC. It yields the protein CASSLGAGNIQYF.

The V call is TRBV7-9, the J call TRBJ1-4; 9 positions match TRBD1. Trimming took 1 base from V and 8 from J; bases not matched to a gene: 5. CDR3 length: 15 amino acids. The germline V gene has CDR1 SEHNR and CDR2 FQNEAQ (reference sequence). The CDR3 nucleotides are TGTGCCAGCAGCTTAGGGACAGGGGAGTCGGAAAAACTGTTTTTT. This translates into CASSLGTGESEKLFF.

This clonotype was found a few times. The V gene is TRBV28, the J gene TRBJ2-2; maybe TRBD2 (6 bases). The ends were cut back, 6 bases at V and 4 bases at J, with 6 bases in the middle. CDR1 MDHEN and CDR2 SYDVKM come from the germline V gene. The CDR3 is made up of 12 amino acids. DNA for the CDR3: TGTGCCAGCAGCGGGGGCACCGGGGAGCTGTTTTTT. Translation: CASSGGTGELFF.

In its sample, this clonotype was seen a few times. This rearrangement joins TRBV5-1 to TRBJ1-1; perhaps TRBD1 as D (6 bases). V was cut by 4 bases and J by 4 bases, with 17 bases left in between. Per the germline V gene, CDR1 is SGHRS and CDR2 is YFSETQ. CDR3 length: 15 residues. The CDR3 sequence is CASSPGGGQGTEAFF. DNA of the CDR3: TGCGCCAGCAGCCCGGGCGGGGGGCAGGGCACTGAAGCTTTCTTT.